The T cell receptor (beta chain) under discussion was sequenced for a study of identical twins. All of the donors were Caucasians in good health. A single record per CDR3 protein comes from TCRdb applying MiXCR to the 5' RACE reads. The sample has about 1.7 million distinct CDR3 sequences, under 35% seen once. V dropped 8 bases and J dropped 1; count of bases not matched to a gene: 5. The CDR3 runs 14 residues. Germline-derived CDR1 and CDR2 are SNHLY and FYNNEI. The receptor was isolated from a newborn girl in good health. Sequenced material: cord blood. The chain couples TRBV2 to TRBJ2-7; TRBD1 matches 10 bases. The CDR3 loop reads CASVRDRGSYEQYF. CDR3 nucleotide sequence: TGTGCCAGCGTCCGGGACAGGGGATCCTACGAGCAGTACTTC.